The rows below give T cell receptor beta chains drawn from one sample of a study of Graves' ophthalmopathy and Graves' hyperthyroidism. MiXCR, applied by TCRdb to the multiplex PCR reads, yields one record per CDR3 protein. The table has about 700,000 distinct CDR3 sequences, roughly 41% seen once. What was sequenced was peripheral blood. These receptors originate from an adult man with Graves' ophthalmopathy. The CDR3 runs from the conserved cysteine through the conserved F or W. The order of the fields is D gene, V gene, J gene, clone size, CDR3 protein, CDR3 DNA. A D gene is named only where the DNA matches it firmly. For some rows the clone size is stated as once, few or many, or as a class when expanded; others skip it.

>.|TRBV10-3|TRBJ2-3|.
CAIRDSLENTQYF
TGTGCCATCAGGGACTCACTCGAGAATACGCAGTATTTT
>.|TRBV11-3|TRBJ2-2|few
CASSLTAELFF
TGTGCCAGCAGCTTAACAGCGGAGCTGTTTTTT
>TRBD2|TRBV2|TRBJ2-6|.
CASSFRSGGGGANVPTF
TGTGCCAGCAGTTTCCGAAGCGGGGGAGGTGGGGCCAACGTCCCGACTTTC
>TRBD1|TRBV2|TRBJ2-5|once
CASGGQGYETQYF
TGTGCCAGCGGCGGACAGGGCTACGAGACCCAGTACTTC
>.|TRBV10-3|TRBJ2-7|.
CASTRLQFRSYEQYF
TGTGCCAGCACCCGACTACAGTTTCGCTCCTACGAGCAGTACTTC
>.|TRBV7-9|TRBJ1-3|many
CASVGAGNTIYF
TGTGCCAGCGTGGGGGCTGGAAACACCATATATTTT
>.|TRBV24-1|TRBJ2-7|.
CASSLSKITYEQYF
TGTGCCAGCAGTTTATCCAAGATTACCTACGAGCAGTACTTC
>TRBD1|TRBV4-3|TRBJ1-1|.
CASSQPTGGSGEAFF
TGCGCCAGCAGCCAGCCCACAGGGGGCTCAGGCGAAGCTTTCTTT
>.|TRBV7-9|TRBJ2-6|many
CASSFPGQRVSGANVLTF
TGTGCCAGCAGCTTTCCAGGACAACGAGTCTCTGGGGCCAACGTCCTGACTTTC
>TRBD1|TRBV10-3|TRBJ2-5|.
CASSVQGEETQYF
TGTGCCAGCAGTGTCCAGGGGGAGGAGACCCAGTACTTC
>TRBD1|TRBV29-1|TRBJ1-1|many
CSVEGRGLGEAFF
TGCAGCGTTGAAGGCAGGGGGCTCGGAGAAGCTTTCTTT
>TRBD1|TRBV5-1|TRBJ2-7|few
CASSLINRDRSEQYF
TGCGCCAGCAGCTTAATTAACCGGGACAGGAGCGAGCAGTACTTC
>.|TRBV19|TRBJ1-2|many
CASSPQGIYYGYTF
TGTGCCAGTAGTCCACAGGGAATCTATTATGGCTACACCTTC
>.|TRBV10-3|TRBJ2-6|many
CAIGGTALSGANVLTF
TGTGCCATCGGCGGGACGGCCCTCTCTGGGGCCAACGTCCTGACTTTC
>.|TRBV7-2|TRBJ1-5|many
CASSLVGGPGGNQPQHF
TGTGCCAGCAGCTTAGTAGGTGGGCCGGGGGGCAATCAGCCCCAGCATTTT
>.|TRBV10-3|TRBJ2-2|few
CASDRGLGELFF
TGTGCCAGTGATAGGGGCCTCGGGGAGCTGTTTTTT
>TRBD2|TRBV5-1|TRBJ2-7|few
CASSLWVAGGSRYEQYF
TGTGCCAGCAGCTTGTGGGTAGCGGGAGGGTCCCGCTACGAGCAGTACTTC
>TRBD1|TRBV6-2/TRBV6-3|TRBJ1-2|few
CASSYQFDRVDGYTF
TGTGCCAGCAGTTACCAATTCGACAGGGTTGATGGCTACACCTTC
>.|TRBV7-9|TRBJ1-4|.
CASSPSGSGEKLFF
TGTGCCAGCAGCCCATCGGGGTCCGGGGAAAAACTGTTTTTT
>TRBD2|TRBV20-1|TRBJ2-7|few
CSAEQIAGGVGEQYF
TGCAGTGCGGAGCAGATAGCGGGTGGGGTCGGTGAGCAGTACTTC
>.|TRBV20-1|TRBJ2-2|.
CGATWTENTGELFF
TGCGGTGCCACCTGGACAGAGAACACCGGGGAGCTGTTTTTT
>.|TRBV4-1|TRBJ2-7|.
CASSQDRQSYEQYF
TGCGCCAGCAGCCAAGATCGACAGAGCTACGAGCAGTACTTC
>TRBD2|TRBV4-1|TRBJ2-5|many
CASSHPLQGAGAGETQYF
TGCGCCAGCAGCCACCCCCTCCAAGGAGCGGGAGCTGGGGAGACCCAGTACTTC
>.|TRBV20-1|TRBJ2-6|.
CSAAGTGANVLTF
TGCAGTGCGGCTGGGACTGGGGCCAACGTCCTGACTTTC
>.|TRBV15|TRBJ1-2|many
CATSEGGSYTF
TGTGCCACCAGCGAGGGAGGTAGCTACACCTTC
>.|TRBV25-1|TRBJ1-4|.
CASSASGQWQEKLFF
TGTGCCAGCAGTGCTAGCGGACAGTGGCAGGAAAAACTGTTTTTT
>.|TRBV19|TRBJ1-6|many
CASRRVRESNSPLHF
TGTGCCAGTAGACGCGTCAGGGAATCAAATTCACCCCTCCACTTT
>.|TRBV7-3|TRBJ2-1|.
CASSLRVDNEQFF
TGTGCCAGCAGCTTAAGGGTGGACAATGAGCAGTTCTTC
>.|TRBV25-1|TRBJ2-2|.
CASSDYPQGYGELFF
TGTGCCAGCAGTGACTACCCACAGGGCTACGGGGAGCTGTTTTTT
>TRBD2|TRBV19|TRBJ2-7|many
CASSTRGTSGGLSYEQYF
TGTGCCAGTAGTACGCGAGGGACTAGCGGGGGACTGTCCTACGAGCAGTACTTC
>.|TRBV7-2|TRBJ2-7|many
CASSSPIGRSYEQYF
TGTGCCAGCAGCTCTCCCATAGGCAGATCCTACGAGCAGTACTTC
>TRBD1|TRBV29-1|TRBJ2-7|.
CSLWDRGYEQYF
TGCAGCTTGTGGGACAGGGGCTACGAGCAGTACTTC
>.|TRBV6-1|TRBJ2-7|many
CASSPSFYEQYF
TGTGCCAGTTCCCCGTCCTTCTACGAGCAGTACTTC
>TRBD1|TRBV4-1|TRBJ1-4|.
CASSQVGRGGEKLFF
TGCGCCAGCAGCCAAGTAGGCAGGGGGGGAGAAAAACTGTTTTTT
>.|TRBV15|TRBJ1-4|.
CATSTQGEKLFF
TGTGCCACCAGCACCCAGGGGGAAAAACTGTTTTTT
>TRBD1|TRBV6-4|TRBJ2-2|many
CASSEGDSPTGELFF
TGTGCCAGCAGTGAGGGGGACAGCCCCACCGGGGAGCTGTTTTTT
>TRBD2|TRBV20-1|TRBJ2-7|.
CSARGLAVLYSYEQYF
TGCAGTGCTAGGGGACTAGCGGTCCTGTACTCCTACGAGCAGTACTTC
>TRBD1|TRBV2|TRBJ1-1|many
CASSVRDRVTEAFF
TGTGCCAGCAGCGTAAGGGACAGGGTAACTGAAGCTTTCTTT
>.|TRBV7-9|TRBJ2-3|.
CASSQDRRTDTQYF
TGTGCCAGCAGCCAAGATCGGCGGACAGATACGCAGTATTTT
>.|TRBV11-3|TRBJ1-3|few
CASSPTSSEDTIYF
TGTGCCAGCAGCCCTACATCCTCGGAGGACACCATATATTTT
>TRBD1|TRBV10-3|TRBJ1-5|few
CASSYWTGYNQPQHF
TGTGCCAGCAGTTATTGGACAGGCTACAATCAGCCCCAGCATTTT
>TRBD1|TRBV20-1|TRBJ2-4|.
CSASDLGQGQDIQYF
TGCAGTGCTTCCGACCTGGGACAGGGTCAGGACATTCAGTACTTC
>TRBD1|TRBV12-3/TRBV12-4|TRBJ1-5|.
CASSPGDRAQPQHF
TGTGCCAGCAGTCCCGGAGACAGGGCTCAGCCCCAGCATTTT
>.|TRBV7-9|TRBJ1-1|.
CASIPADGSNTEAFF
TGTGCCAGCATCCCCGCGGACGGATCTAACACTGAAGCTTTCTTT
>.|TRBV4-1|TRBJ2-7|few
CASSQDRTATYEQYF
TGCGCCAGCAGCCAAGATCGGACAGCCACCTACGAGCAGTACTTC
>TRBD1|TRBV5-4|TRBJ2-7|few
CASILGTGGSNEQYF
TGTGCCAGCATCCTCGGGACAGGGGGTAGCAACGAGCAGTACTTC
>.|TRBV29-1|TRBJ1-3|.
CSAMPNSGNTIYF
TGCAGCGCCATGCCTAACTCTGGAAACACCATATATTTT
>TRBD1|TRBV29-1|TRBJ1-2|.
CSVGTGNNYGYTF
TGCAGCGTTGGGACAGGCAATAACTATGGCTACACCTTC
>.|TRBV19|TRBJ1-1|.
CASSLGHSNTETFF
TGTGCCAGTAGCTTGGGACACTCGAACACTGAAACTTTCTTT
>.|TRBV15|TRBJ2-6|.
CATSGELSGANVLTF
TGTGCCACCAGCGGGGAACTCTCTGGGGCCAACGTCCTGACTTTC
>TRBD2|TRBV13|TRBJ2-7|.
CASRRLAGGTYNEQSF
TGTGCCAGCAGAAGACTAGCGGGAGGCACGTACAATGAGCAGTCCTTC
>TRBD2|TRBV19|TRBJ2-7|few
CASSIFPSGSHEQYF
TGTGCCAGTAGTATTTTTCCTAGCGGGAGCCACGAGCAGTACTTC
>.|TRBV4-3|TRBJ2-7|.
CASSQDQTSLYEQYF
TGCGCCAGCAGCCAAGATCAAACCTCCCTCTACGAGCAGTACTTC
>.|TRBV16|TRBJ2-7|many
CASSLGTFSYEQYF
TGTGCCAGCAGTCTGGGGACTTTCTCCTACGAGCAGTACTTC
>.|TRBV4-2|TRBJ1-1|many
CASSQGSGPNTEAFF
TGTGCCAGCAGCCAAGGTTCAGGACCGAACACTGAAGCTTTCTTT
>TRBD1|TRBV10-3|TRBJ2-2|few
CASSRDRGPDGELFF
TGTGCCAGCAGCCGGGACAGGGGGCCAGACGGGGAGCTGTTTTTT
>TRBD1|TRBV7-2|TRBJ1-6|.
CASSSGTGYSPLHF
TGTGCCAGCAGCTCCGGGACAGGGTACTCACCCCTCCACTTT